This T cell receptor beta chain came from a study of cytomegalovirus exposure and HLA in healthy donors. The PCR employed 60 Vbeta primers together with 13 Jbeta primers. Here immunoSEQ multiplex PCR was the method, and the copy in TCRdb shows in-frame clones only, minus some. Here the sample table reports around 88,000 clones. The germline V gene encodes CDR1 MNHEY and CDR2 SVGAGI. The trim removed 6 bases at V and 0 bases at J, leaving 5 bases unmatched. CDR3 size: 14 residues. This sequence originates from a girl aged 5 to 17 in good health and CMV-seropositive. Sequenced input: PBMCs. The chain employs TRBV6-5 and TRBJ2-7; TRBD2 aligns across 7 bases. This CDR3 reads CASRRAGNSYEQYF. CDR3 coding DNA: TGTGCCAGCAGACGAGCGGGGAACTCCTACGAGCAGTACTTC.